This TCR beta chain was profiled in a study of T cell clones after liver transplantation. Study summary: Immunosuppression withdrawal was tried within 2 years after liver transplantation in this trial. Without induction therapy, subjects received standard immunosuppression until 12-24 months post-transplant.

Here immunoSEQ multiplex PCR was the method, and the copy in TCRdb shows in-frame clones only, minus some. Here the sample spans around 110,000 clones, just over 90% being singletons. Germline CDR1 and CDR2: MDHEN and SYDVKM. The junction had 10 bases not matched to a gene; V was cut back by 6 bases and J by 4 bases. The CDR3 runs to 16 residues. This sequence originates from a human patient who received a liver transplant. The graft donor may be the source of some T cells. The chain links TRBV28 to TRBJ2-5; 11 bases are a match to TRBD2. Here the sequenced sample was CD4+ T cells from blood, taken 12 months after liver transplant. CDR3 sequence: CASRPFSGRVGETQYF. The CDR3 DNA follows: TGTGCCAGCAGGCCTTTTAGCGGGAGGGTTGGAGAGACCCAGTACTTC. Supplemented by reference TRBV28 and TRBJ2-5, the full variable domain reads DVKVTQSSRYLVKRTGEKVFLECVQDMDHENMFWYRQDPGLGLRLIYFSYDVKMKEKGDIPEGYSVSREKKERFSLILESASTNQTSMYLCASRPFSGRVGETQYFGPGTRLLVL.